The T cell receptor beta chain under discussion was sequenced for a study of post-analysis software for immune sequencing data. Background on the study: Secondary progressive, relapsing-remitting and progressive-relapsing multiple sclerosis were among the included disease courses.

Incorporated into the TCR beta cDNA libraries were unique molecular identifiers, which served to reduce PCR and sequencing biases. There were 1 to 10 million T cells, and some 500,000 cDNA molecules came from them. TCRdb independently ran MiXCR on the PCR reads; one entry per CDR3 protein. The data show fewer than 850,000 distinct CDR3 sequences, more than 45% seen once. CDR3 length equals 17 residues. Germline V gives CDR1 LGHDT, CDR2 YNNKEL (reference sequence). The V segment lost 4 bases and the J segment 2 bases; nucleotides outside the gene matches: 12. Findings and caveats of the study: Patients had higher frequencies than controls of about five TRBV segments, including TRBV5-6, TRBV5-1 and TRBV20-1. Pronounced co-clustering by F measure was evident among identically batched samples. Relative to controls, patients with multiple sclerosis showed significantly lower normalized Chao1 diversity.

In the case of this clonotype: Its antigen is unidentified.

J is TRBJ1-2 and V is TRBV3-1; TRBD1 matches 8 bases. Material for sequencing was blood. The clonotype originates from a girl aged 10-17 years with multiple sclerosis. The CDR3 DNA reads TGTGCCAGCAGCCCGCGCCTGGGACAGGATTCGAACTATGGCTACACCTTC. Its translation: CASSPRLGQDSNYGYTF. Full variable domain (outside the CDR3, taken from reference TRBV3-1 and TRBJ1-2): DTAVSQTPKYLVTQMGNDKSIKCEQNLGHDTMYWYKQDSKKFLKIMFSYNNKELIINETVPNRFSPKSPDKAHLNLHINSLELGDSAVYFCASSPRLGQDSNYGYTFGSGTRLTVV.